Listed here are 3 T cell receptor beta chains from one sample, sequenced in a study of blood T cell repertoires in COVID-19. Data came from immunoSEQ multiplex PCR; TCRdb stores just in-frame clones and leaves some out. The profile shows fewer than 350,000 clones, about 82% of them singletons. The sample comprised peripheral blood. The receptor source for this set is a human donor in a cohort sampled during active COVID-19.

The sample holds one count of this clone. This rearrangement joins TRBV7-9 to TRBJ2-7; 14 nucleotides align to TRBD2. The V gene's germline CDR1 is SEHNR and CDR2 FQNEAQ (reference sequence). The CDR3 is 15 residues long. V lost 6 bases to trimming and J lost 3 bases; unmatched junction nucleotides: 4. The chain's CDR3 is CASRGTSGGSYEQYF. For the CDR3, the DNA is TGTGCCAGCAGAGGGACTAGCGGGGGTAGCTACGAGCAGTACTTC. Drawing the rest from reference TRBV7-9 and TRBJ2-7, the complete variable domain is DTGVSQNPRHKITKRGQNVTFRCDPISEHNRLYWYRQTLGQGPEFLTYFQNEAQLEKSRLLSDRFSAERPKGSFSTLEIQRTEQGDSAMYLCASRGTSGGSYEQYFGPGTRLTVT.

The CDR3 spells CASSSGTGGNEQFF. In DNA, the CDR3 is TGTGCCAGCAGCTCCGGGACAGGGGGGAATGAGCAGTTCTTC. The genes are TRBV11-3 and TRBJ2-1, with 11 bases fitting TRBD1. Trimming took 4 bases from V and 7 from J; bases not matched to a gene: 3. Germline V gene lookup returns CDR1 SGHNT and CDR2 YENEEA. CDR3 length: 14 amino acids.

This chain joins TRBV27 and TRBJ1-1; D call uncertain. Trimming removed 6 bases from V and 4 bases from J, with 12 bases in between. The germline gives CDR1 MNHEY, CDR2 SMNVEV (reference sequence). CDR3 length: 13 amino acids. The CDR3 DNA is TGTGCCAGCAGGCGGGGTGTGGGCACTGAAGCTTTCTTT. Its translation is CASRRGVGTEAFF.